This TCR beta chain was observed in a study of glioma-infiltrating T cells after dendritic cell vaccination. Study background: Glioblastoma patients came from Phase I and II dendritic cell vaccination trials.

Specified time point: after dendritic cell vaccination, including at tumor progression/relapse. V lost 4 bases, J lost 0 bases, and 19 bases lay in between. CDR3 length: 18 amino acids. CDR1 is MGHRA, CDR2 YSYEKL, per germline. Up to 2 ug genomic DNA was used for TCRB CDR3 amplification. TCRdb's table, derived via immunoSEQ multiplex PCR, lists solely in-frame clones and lacks some. Of some 90,000 clones detected, roughly 77% appear once; the ten largest clones hold less than 2.5%. The sequence came from a human donor with glioblastoma. The source material was blood, sampled after dendritic cell vaccination. The V call is TRBV4-1, the J call TRBJ2-4; D gene unclear. As DNA, the CDR3 is TGCGCCAGCAGCCTGGGCATCCACGAGATCCTAGCCAAAAACATTCAGTACTTC. Amino acids: CASSLGIHEILAKNIQYF.